What follows are 19 T cell receptor beta chains derived from one specimen sequenced in a study of PD-1 blockade in classical Hodgkin lymphoma. The patients all showed relapse after autologous stem cell transplantation, while their brentuximab vedotin exposure varied. Clones were read by immunoSEQ multiplex PCR, and TCRdb kept only the in-frame ones, dropping some. Of 30,000 to 40,000 clones in the sample, approximately 80% were seen once. Sequencing was performed on peripheral blood mononuclear cells (PBMCs), taken at baseline. The origin of the receptors is a human donor with classical Hodgkin lymphoma.

This clone was observed a few times. This sequence joins TRBV19 and TRBJ2-3; tentatively, D is TRBD1 or TRBD2 (5 bases each). V was trimmed by 6 bases and J by 0 bases, leaving 16 bases between them. Germline V gene lookup returns CDR1 LNHDA and CDR2 SQIVND (reference sequence). This CDR3 has 16 amino acids. The CDR3 bases are TGTGCCAGTAGACCCTTTCCGGGGCTCAGCACAGATACGCAGTATTTT. This sequence encodes CASRPFPGLSTDTQYF.

This clone was seen only once. The chain links TRBV9 to TRBJ2-7; 8 nucleotides align to TRBD1. The CDR3 loop spans 15 amino acids. V lost 4 bases, J lost 3 bases, and 9 bases stayed unmatched. Germline V CDR1 and CDR2: SGDLS, YYNGEE. This CDR3 is CASSQRLDRDYEQYF. The CDR3 DNA sequence: TGTGCCAGCAGCCAAAGACTGGACAGGGACTACGAGCAGTACTTC. The variable domain in full, with the rest retrieved from reference TRBV9 and TRBJ2-7, is DSGVTQTPKHLITATGQRVTLRCSPRSGDLSVYWYQQSLDQGLQFLIQYYNGEERAKGNILERFSAQQFPDLHSELNLSSLELGDSALYFCASSQRLDRDYEQYFGPGTRLTVT.

The chain couples TRBV7-7 to TRBJ1-5, with D hard to call. CDR1 and CDR2 from the germline V gene are SSHAT and FNYEAQ (reference sequence). This CDR3 contains 15 residues. V dropped 5 bases and J dropped 2 bases, with 13 bases sitting between them. The CDR3 DNA reads TGTGCCAGCAGCCGGACTCTGGCGGGCAATCAGCCCCAGCATTTT. Its translation is CASSRTLAGNQPQHF.

This rearrangement joins TRBV18 to TRBJ2-7; 8 nucleotides line up with TRBD1. The CDR3 runs to 14 residues. V shed 5 bases and J 6 bases; nucleotides not matched to a gene: 9. Germline V lookup: CDR1 KGHSH, CDR2 LQKENI. In DNA form, the CDR3 reads TGTGCCAGCTCATCATCAGGGGGCACCGGCGAGCAGTACTTC. As protein: CASSSSGGTGEQYF.

The rearrangement links TRBV12-5 to TRBJ2-1, with TRBD2 identical over 8 bases. CDR3 size: 17 residues. Trimming removed 1 base from V and 2 bases from J; junction bases left unmatched: 7. Germline V lookup: CDR1 LGHNT, CDR2 FRNRAP. The CDR3 DNA reads as TGTGCTAGTGGTTTGGGGAAAAGCGGGAGCGCCTACAATGAGCAGTTCTTC. Translation gives CASGLGKSGSAYNEQFF.

The chain couples TRBV9 to TRBJ2-1; 12 bases map to TRBD2. The CDR3 loop spans 17 amino acids. CDR1 is SGDLS, CDR2 YYNGEE, per germline. The junction had 7 bases not matched to a gene; V was cut back by 2 bases and J by 4 bases. This CDR3 reads CASSVTGLAGGYNEQFF. The CDR3 DNA sequence: TGTGCCAGCAGCGTCACGGGACTAGCGGGCGGTTACAATGAGCAGTTCTTC.

The gene calls are TRBV4-2 and TRBJ2-3; 10 bases fit TRBD2. CDR1 is LGHNA, CDR2 YNFKEQ, per germline. The V and J ends lost 2 bases and 2 bases, in that order; junction bases with no gene match: 10. There are 18 residues in the CDR3. CDR3 region: CASSQYTGLAETTDTQYF. CDR3 sequence (DNA): TGTGCCAGCAGCCAATACACTGGACTAGCGGAGACCACAGATACGCAGTATTTT.

Worth noting for this clone: Other nucleotide sequences in the sample specify the same CDR3. This chain connects TRBV11-3 to TRBJ2-7, with no clear D. Germline assignment: CDR1 SGHNT and CDR2 YENEEA. CDR3 length: 12 amino acids. Trimming shortened V by 1 base and J by 3 bases, and 4 bases separated the two germline ends. The CDR3 bases are TGTGCCAGCAGCTTAGGGCGCTACGAGCAGTACTTC. It specifies CASSLGRYEQYF.

CDR3 coding DNA: TGCACCAGCAGCCCCTCGACTAGCGGGATCACAGATACGCAGTATTTT. It specifies CTSSPSTSGITDTQYF. V gene TRBV1 combines with J gene TRBJ2-3; the table's D call, TRBD2, has no DNA check behind it. TRBV1 is a documented pseudogene. The CDR3 runs to 16 residues.

This clone was seen only once. This chain connects TRBV11-2 to TRBJ2-1, with D hard to call. Germline V CDR1 and CDR2: SGHAT, FQNNGV. The CDR3 is 14 amino acids. Between the trimmed V and J ends, which lost 2 bases and 9 bases, there was a span of 14 bases. The DNA of the CDR3 is TGTGCCAGCAGCTTACAGCTTCTAGGCGGTGAGCAGTTCTTC. This sequence encodes CASSLQLLGGEQFF.

The CDR3 is CASSEAQFRFSYEQYF. The CDR3 nucleotides read TGTGCCAGCAGTGAAGCACAATTCCGATTCTCCTACGAGCAGTACTTC. V usage is TRBV6-1 and J usage is TRBJ2-7, with unresolved D. Germline CDR1 is MNHNS and CDR2 is SASEGT. V shed 0 bases and J shed 0 bases, with 12 bases lying between them. The CDR3 has 16 residues.

This chain joins TRBV19 and TRBJ1-3; D is unresolved. V was shortened by 2 bases and J by 1 base, with 12 bases between the two germline ends. The CDR3 spans 16 residues. The germline V gene encodes CDR1 LNHDA and CDR2 SQIVND (reference sequence). CDR3 sequence reads: CASSISGPGSGNTIYF. The DNA of the CDR3 is TGTGCCAGTAGTATATCTGGGCCGGGGTCTGGAAACACCATATATTTT.

This rearrangement joins TRBV7-3 to TRBJ2-5; 8 bases are a match to TRBD1. CDR1 is SGHTA, CDR2 FQGTGA, per germline. The CDR3 has 14 amino acids. V lost 5 bases, J lost 6 bases, and 8 bases stayed unmatched. This chain's CDR3 is CASSADRVAKTQYF. The CDR3 DNA is TGTGCCAGCAGCGCGGACAGGGTGGCTAAGACCCAGTACTTC. Full variable domain (remainder filled in from reference TRBV7-3 and TRBJ2-5): GAGVSQTPSNKVTEKGKYVELRCDPISGHTALYWYRQSLGQGPEFLIYFQGTGAADDSGLPNDRFFAVRPEGSVSTLKIQRTERGDSAVYLCASSADRVAKTQYFGPGTRLLVL.

The chain employs TRBV19 and TRBJ1-4, with 11 bases fitting TRBD1. Germline V gene lookup returns CDR1 LNHDA and CDR2 SQIVND (reference sequence). This CDR3 region has 16 residues. V lost 8 bases and J lost 0; bases outside the gene matches: 5. CDR3 nucleotides: TGTGCCAGTTGGGACAGGGGGTTTGCAACTAATGAAAAACTGTTTTTT. It codes for CASWDRGFATNEKLFF.

The V gene is TRBV7-9, the J gene TRBJ2-1, with 13 nucleotides matching TRBD2. The CDR3 totals 19 residues. V shed 3 bases and J 3 bases; nucleotides not matched to a gene: 11. From germline, CDR1 is SEHNR and CDR2 FQNEAQ (reference sequence). As DNA, the CDR3 is TGTGCCAGCAGCTTTAAAGGACTAGCGGGAGTACGACTCTACAATGAGCAGTTCTTC. Encoded protein: CASSFKGLAGVRLYNEQFF.

This chain links TRBV28 with TRBJ2-4, with TRBD2 identical over 9 bases. The germline gives CDR1 MDHEN, CDR2 SYDVKM. This CDR3 contains 16 residues. V shed 4 bases, J shed 1 base, and the junction held 5 bases outside the gene matches. The CDR3 spells CASSSLAGRAKNIQYF. The CDR3, as DNA: TGTGCCAGCAGTTCGCTAGCGGGAAGGGCCAAAAACATTCAGTACTTC.

The J gene is TRBJ2-1, the V gene TRBV6-6; the D is unclear. The CDR3 is 13 residues long. The germline V gene has CDR1 MNHNY and CDR2 SVGAGI (reference sequence). Trimming shortened V by 5 bases and J by 1 base, and 6 bases separated the two germline ends. The CDR3 sequence: CASSASSYNEQFF. DNA of the CDR3: TGTGCCAGCAGTGCCAGTTCCTACAATGAGCAGTTCTTC.

The CDR3 sequence: CSVAESPYEQYF. In nucleotides, the CDR3 is TGCAGCGTTGCAGAGTCCCCCTACGAGCAGTACTTC. The J gene is TRBJ2-7, the V gene TRBV29-1; D uncertain. Germline V gives CDR1 SQVTM, CDR2 ANQGSEA. The CDR3 runs 12 residues. Trimming removed 4 bases at V and 2 bases at J, with 9 bases between.

This chain links TRBV11-2 with TRBJ2-5; D is perhaps TRBD1 or TRBD2 (5 bases each). The CDR3 is 14 amino acids. Per the germline V gene, CDR1 is SGHAT and CDR2 is FQNNGV. The V gene lost 5 bases and the J gene lost 1 base, with 11 bases spanning the gap. The CDR3 DNA follows: TGTGCCAGCAGCAATTGGGACCTCCAAGAGACCCAGTACTTC. The encoded protein is CASSNWDLQETQYF.